This T cell receptor beta chain was documented in a study of blood T cell repertoires in COVID-19. On the study more broadly: The United States, Italy and Spain supplied acute and convalescent COVID-19 samples.

The length of the CDR3 is 15 residues. V trimming: 7 bases; J trimming: 5 bases; junction bases outside the gene matches: 8. The germline V gene encodes CDR1 SNHLY and CDR2 FYNNEI. Authors' processing steps: How many nucleated cells were present was estimated from reference gene primer amplification. The method was immunoSEQ multiplex PCR; TCRdb's version includes in-frame clones alone and lacks a portion of them. V and J calls plus clone size are reproduced from that table; the DNA served to infer D and trimming. The profile shows 150,000 or so clones, 60% to 80% of them singletons. The chain uses TRBV2 and TRBJ1-4; TRBD1 agrees at 9 bases. The sequenced material came from peripheral blood. The TCR comes from a woman aged 45-65 years with active or convalescent COVID-19. CDR3: CASIPGTGRNEKLFF. As DNA, the CDR3 is TGTGCCAGCATTCCCGGGACAGGGAGGAATGAAAAACTGTTTTTT.